Below are 28 T cell receptor beta chains sequenced from a single sample in a study of OX40 agonist ivuxolimab in advanced cancers. The library relied on the immunoSEQ multiplex PCR assay. Imported from immuneACCESS, the table was reduced by TCRdb to in-frame sequences with V and J called. These copies leave out some clones; in studies compared against another copy, an unresolved V gene accounts for under half, and the cause of the remainder is not known. For this sample the table gives 76,000 or so clones, of which 65% to 90% were detected only once. The ten largest clones represent 0.61% of the sample. The sequences come from CD4+ or CD8+ T cells sorted from blood, collected in a trial of the OX40 agonist ivuxolimab. The receptors stem from an adult with an advanced solid tumor such as melanoma, head and neck, liver or kidney cancer.

As regards this clone: The junction departs from germline at one end; a sequencing error may be responsible. The chain carries TRBV6-1 and TRBJ2-2; 9 nucleotides align to TRBD1. CDR1 and CDR2 (germline): MNHNS, SASEGT. This CDR3 spans 17 amino acids. CDR3 in DNA: TGTGCCAGCAGCGAAGGCTTCGGGACAGGGCGAGGCGGGGAGCTGTTTTTT. Protein product: CASSEGFGTGRGGELFF.

CDR3 sequence: CASSPSVRSLDTEAFF. In nucleotides, the CDR3 is TGTGCCAGCTCACCATCGGTCCGATCGTTGGACACTGAAGCTTTCTTT. This chain links TRBV18 with TRBJ1-1; D is undetermined. The CDR3 extends over 16 amino acids. In germline, CDR1 is KGHSH, CDR2 LQKENI. V was cut by 2 bases and J by 3 bases, with 16 bases left in between.

The V call is TRBV7-2, the J call TRBJ2-3; 8 bases line up with TRBD2. The CDR3 runs 13 residues. In germline, CDR1 is SGHTA, CDR2 FQGNSA. With 8 bases clipped from V and 6 bases from J, the junction kept 7 bases outside the gene matches. CDR3 protein: CASWAGGWDTQYF. CDR3 nucleotides: TGTGCCAGCTGGGCGGGAGGATGGGATACGCAGTATTTT.

CDR3 in amino acids: CASTTQGEYGGYTF. In DNA form, the CDR3 reads TGTGCCAGTACCACACAGGGGGAATACGGTGGCTACACCTTC. This chain uses TRBV19 with TRBJ1-2; the match to TRBD1 covers 8 bases. The CDR3 covers 14 residues. Trimming at V came to 7 bases and at J to 7 bases, leaving 11 bases not matched to a gene. Per the germline V gene, CDR1 is LNHDA and CDR2 is SQIVND (reference sequence).

This chain uses TRBV5-4 with TRBJ1-5; a weak D match, TRBD1 (5 bases). The CDR3 is 14 amino acids. Germline V gene sequence: CDR1 SGHNT, CDR2 YYREEE (reference sequence). V was cut by 0 bases and J by 1 base, with 5 bases left in between. The CDR3 DNA sequence: TGTGCCAGCAGCTTGGGGGGGAGCAATCAGCCCCAGCATTTT. This sequence encodes CASSLGGSNQPQHF.

This rearrangement joins TRBV6-5 to TRBJ1-2; D possibly corresponds to TRBD1 (5 bases). Trimming shortened V by 6 bases and J by 4 bases, and 12 bases separated the two germline ends. CDR3 length: 13 amino acids. Germline CDR1 and CDR2: MNHEY and SVGAGI. The CDR3 reads CASRTDSPYGYTF. For the CDR3, the DNA is TGTGCCAGCAGGACCGACAGCCCCTATGGCTACACCTTC.

This clone was observed a single time. The chain carries TRBV6-4 and TRBJ1-1, with D possibly matching TRBD1 (5 bases). The V end was cut by 2 bases, the J end by 1 base, with 8 bases between. CDR1 is MRHNA and CDR2 is SNTAGT in the germline V gene. This CDR3 has 14 amino acids. In DNA, the CDR3 is TGTGCCAGCAGTGACACGGACAAGAACACTGAAGCTTTCTTT. This sequence encodes CASSDTDKNTEAFF.

The rearrangement joins TRBV7-2 to TRBJ2-4, with D perhaps TRBD2 (7 bases). Germline V gives CDR1 SGHTA, CDR2 FQGNSA. The CDR3 is 13 residues long. V gave up 3 bases and J gave up 8 bases, with 11 bases separating them. The DNA of the CDR3 is TGTGCCAGCAGCTTGGGGGAGGGGGACATTCAGTACTTC. It codes for CASSLGEGDIQYF.

The J gene is TRBJ2-5, the V gene TRBV5-6, with a tentative D call TRBD2 (6 bases). The CDR3 loop spans 13 amino acids. Germline V gene lookup returns CDR1 SGHDT and CDR2 YYEEEE. V was cut by 4 bases and J by 5 bases, with 12 bases left in between. The CDR3: CASSPKGRETQYF. The CDR3 nucleotides are TGTGCCAGCAGCCCCAAGGGGAGGGAGACCCAGTACTTC.

This chain uses TRBV5-4 with TRBJ2-5; TRBD2 matches 12 bases. The CDR3 totals 16 residues. V dropped 3 bases and J dropped 5; count of bases not matched to a gene: 8. Germline V gives CDR1 SGHNT, CDR2 YYREEE (reference sequence). DNA of the CDR3: TGTGCCAGCAGCTCAAGGACTAGCGGGGCAGTGGAGACCCAGTACTTC. As protein: CASSSRTSGAVETQYF.

V usage is TRBV5-8 and J usage is TRBJ1-6; D gene unclear. In germline, CDR1 is SGHTS, CDR2 YDEGEE. The CDR3 sequence is 15 residues long. Trimming shortened V by 3 bases and J by 7 bases, and 14 bases separated the two germline ends. CDR3 in amino acids: CASSSLVAPNSPLHF. CDR3 DNA: TGTGCCAGCAGCTCCCTGGTGGCTCCCAATTCACCCCTCCACTTT.

This clone was detected only a few times. V usage is TRBV7-9 and J usage is TRBJ2-5; tentative D call: TRBD2 (6 bases). CDR3 length: 14 amino acids. Trimming stripped 2 bases from V and 5 bases from J, with 12 bases between. Germline values: CDR1 SEHNR, CDR2 FQNEAQ (reference sequence). CDR3 bases: TGTGCCAGCAGCTTACAACTAGCTTGGGAGACCCAGTACTTC. Translating gives CASSLQLAWETQYF.

V usage is TRBV6-5 and J usage is TRBJ1-1, with D perhaps TRBD1 (6 bases). The V end lost 7 bases, the J end lost 1 base, and 13 bases lay between the germline ends. Germline V gene lookup returns CDR1 MNHEY and CDR2 SVGAGI. This CDR3 has 14 amino acids. Written as DNA, the CDR3 is TGTGCCAGCACCCCCGGAGGGGGGAACACTGAAGCTTTCTTT. Translated: CASTPGGGNTEAFF.

The rearrangement uses TRBV7-2 and TRBJ2-5, with D perhaps TRBD2 (6 bases). The germline V and J ends were trimmed by 6 bases and 5 bases, with 10 bases remaining between them. In germline, CDR1 is SGHTA, CDR2 FQGNSA. This CDR3 region has 12 residues. CDR3 residues: CASSSSVETQYF. For the CDR3, the DNA is TGTGCCAGCAGTTCTAGCGTGGAGACCCAGTACTTC.

The chain joins TRBV7-2 to TRBJ2-2; 12 nucleotides line up with TRBD2. This CDR3 has 14 residues. V was pared by 5 bases and J by 8 bases, with 3 bases of the junction left unmatched. Per the germline V gene, CDR1 is SGHTA and CDR2 is FQGNSA. Here the CDR3 reads CASSGLAGLGELFF. The CDR3 DNA sequence: TGTGCCAGCAGCGGACTAGCGGGGCTGGGGGAGCTGTTTTTT.

In its sample, this clone was seen a few times. The chain employs TRBV19 and TRBJ2-2; D might be TRBD1 (5 bases). CDR1 is LNHDA and CDR2 is SQIVND in the germline V gene (reference sequence). The germline V and J ends were trimmed by 6 bases and 1 base, with 12 bases remaining between them. CDR3 size: 15 residues. The CDR3 nucleotides read TGTGCCAGTAGCCCAGGGATAGGGAACACCGGGGAGCTGTTTTTT. Its translation: CASSPGIGNTGELFF.

The J gene is TRBJ1-5, the V gene TRBV27; a possible D gene is TRBD1 (5 bases). Per the germline V gene, CDR1 is MNHEY and CDR2 is SMNVEV (reference sequence). Trimming left V 2 bases short and J 5 bases short, with 16 bases between. The CDR3 is made up of 16 amino acids. CDR3 region: CASSLNAQGGYQPQHF. The CDR3 DNA is TGTGCCAGCAGTTTAAACGCCCAGGGAGGGTATCAGCCCCAGCATTTT.

About this clone: One end of the junction is discordant with germline, which a read error may explain. The chain employs TRBV2 and TRBJ2-3, with 7 positions matching TRBD2. There are 16 residues in the CDR3. CDR1 is SNHLY, CDR2 FYNNEI, per germline. The CDR3 bases are TGTGCCAGCAGTGAAGCGGGGAGGGCTAGCAAAGATACGCAGTATTTT. This translates into CASSEAGRASKDTQYF.

The V gene is TRBV5-1, the J gene TRBJ2-3; 8 positions agree with TRBD1. Trimming cost V 4 bases and J 5 bases; bases outside gene matches: 6. CDR3 length equals 14 residues. The germline gives CDR1 SGHRS, CDR2 YFSETQ. The CDR3 here is CASSLGTGGDTQYF. CDR3 DNA: TGCGCCAGCAGCCTCGGGACAGGTGGAGATACGCAGTATTTT.

This rearrangement joins TRBV5-6 to TRBJ1-2; D gene unclear. The CDR3 is 13 amino acids. Trimming shortened V by 4 bases and J by 6 bases, and 13 bases separated the two germline ends. CDR1 is SGHDT and CDR2 is YYEEEE in the germline V gene. CDR3 sequence (DNA): TGTGCCAGCAGCAGGATCCGCACGAATGGCTACACCTTC. Its protein is CASSRIRTNGYTF.

This chain links TRBV4-2 with TRBJ2-3, with TRBD2 as a possible D gene (6 bases). Germline CDR1 and CDR2: LGHNA and YNFKEQ. V lost 0 bases and J lost 2, with 15 bases in between. The length of the CDR3 is 17 residues. CDR3 bases: TGTGCCAGCAGCCAAGATTTAGGCGGGGCTCCCACAGATACGCAGTATTTT. Its protein is CASSQDLGGAPTDTQYF.

The V gene is TRBV6-5, the J gene TRBJ2-7, with no clear D. The length of the CDR3 is 13 residues. CDR1 is MNHEY, CDR2 SVGAGI, per germline. V was shortened by 0 bases and J by 7 bases, with 10 bases between the two germline ends. The CDR3, as DNA: TGTGCCAGCAGTTACTCTTATTCGTTGGAGCAGTACTTC. Its translation is CASSYSYSLEQYF.

The V and J genes are TRBV12-5 and TRBJ2-5; D perhaps matches TRBD2 (6 bases). Trimming shortened V by 7 bases and J by 0 bases, and 9 bases separated the two germline ends. The CDR3 is 13 amino acids. CDR1 is LGHNT and CDR2 is FRNRAP in the germline V gene. The CDR3 DNA is TGTGCTAGTGCCCTAGCGAACCAAGAGACCCAGTACTTC. It yields the protein CASALANQETQYF.

This sequence joins TRBV19 and TRBJ1-3; TRBD1 matches 11 bases. The CDR3 is made up of 15 amino acids. Germline values: CDR1 LNHDA, CDR2 SQIVND (reference sequence). V shed 5 bases and J 7 bases; nucleotides not matched to a gene: 7. CDR3 in amino acids: CASSAARDRGNTIYF. Here the CDR3 DNA reads TGTGCCAGTAGTGCCGCCCGGGACAGGGGGAACACCATATATTTT.

The chain couples TRBV11-2 to TRBJ2-7; no firm D call. Germline V lookup: CDR1 SGHAT, CDR2 FQNNGV. The CDR3 is 12 amino acids. The V gene lost 5 bases and the J gene lost 6 bases, with 11 bases spanning the gap. CDR3 nucleotides: TGTGCCAGCAGCCCGGTACGCGGCGAGCAGTACTTC. This translates into CASSPVRGEQYF. The entire variable domain, with the rest obtained from reference TRBV11-2 and TRBJ2-7, is as follows: EAGVAQSPRYKIIEKRQSVAFWCNPISGHATLYWYQQILGQGPKLLIQFQNNGVVDDSQLPKDRFSAERLKGVDSTLKIQPAKLEDSAVYLCASSPVRGEQYFGPGTRLTVT.

The chain combines TRBV18 with TRBJ1-2; D ambiguous. The CDR3 totals 12 residues. V was shortened by 3 bases and J by 8 bases, with 10 bases between the two germline ends. Germline V CDR1 and CDR2: KGHSH, LQKENI. The CDR3 sequence: CASSPTMEGYTF. CDR3 bases: TGTGCCAGCTCACCCACGATGGAAGGCTACACCTTC.

The sample holds one count of this clone. The chain combines TRBV6-5 with TRBJ1-4; D gene uncertain. The CDR3 runs 14 residues. Germline values: CDR1 MNHEY, CDR2 SVGAGI. V lost 6 bases, J lost 7 bases, and 15 bases lay in between. DNA for the CDR3: TGTGCCAGCAGGGGCGGACCCTCGGGTGAAAAACTGTTTTTT. This codes for CASRGGPSGEKLFF.

The V call is TRBV30, the J call TRBJ2-5, with 16 bases that match TRBD2. The ends lost 2 bases at V and 5 bases at J; junction bases unmatched: 5. The germline V gene encodes CDR1 GTSNPN and CDR2 SVGIG (reference sequence). The length of the CDR3 is 16 residues. Here the CDR3 reads CAWSSGLAGGHETQYF. In DNA form, the CDR3 reads TGTGCCTGGAGTTCGGGACTAGCGGGGGGGCACGAGACCCAGTACTTC.